The 25 T cell receptor beta chains presented below share a single source sample, sequenced in a study of blood T cell repertoires in COVID-19. This table comes from immunoSEQ multiplex PCR, and its TCRdb copy is limited to in-frame clones, with some not included. The data contain fewer than 90,000 clones, approximately 90% of them seen just once; the ten biggest clones take up 6.7%. What was sequenced was peripheral blood. The receptors were gathered from a woman aged 80 or over with active COVID-19.

The chain has TRBV28 and TRBJ1-5; D uncertain. The CDR3 sequence is 14 residues long. Germline CDR1 reads MDHEN; CDR2 reads SYDVKM. V was shortened by 5 bases and J by 0 bases, with 8 bases between the two germline ends. The CDR3, as DNA: TGTGCCAGCAGTAACGACAATAGCAATCAGCCCCAGCATTTT. This gives the protein CASSNDNSNQPQHF.

This clone was observed a few times. This chain links TRBV10-2 with TRBJ2-2; TRBD1 matches at 8 bases. The CDR3 is 15 amino acids. The germline V gene has CDR1 WSHSY and CDR2 SAAADI. The V segment lost 7 bases and the J segment 5 bases; nucleotides outside the gene matches: 9. The CDR3 reads CASNIPGQATGELFF. Written as DNA, the CDR3 is TGCGCCAGCAATATACCGGGACAGGCAACCGGGGAGCTGTTTTTT.

J is TRBJ2-1 and V is TRBV7-3, with no clear D. Looked up from germline, CDR1 is SGHTA and CDR2 is FQGTGA. This CDR3 spans 14 amino acids. V was trimmed by 3 bases and J by 9 bases, leaving 15 bases between them. Here the CDR3 DNA reads TGTGCCAGCAGCTTTTCCACCGTGGGCAGTGAGCAGTTCTTC. It is translated as CASSFSTVGSEQFF.

The chain links TRBV6-2 or TRBV6-3 to TRBJ2-7; D is possibly TRBD1 (6 bases). V dropped 2 bases and J dropped 10 bases, with 24 bases sitting between them. Per the germline V gene, CDR1 is MNHEY and CDR2 is SVGEGT. The CDR3 consists of 16 residues. CDR3 DNA: TGTGCCAGCAGTTACAGCGGTGCAGGGGCTTCGTCGGCCCAGTACTTC. It specifies CASSYSGAGASSAQYF.

The chain has TRBV27 and TRBJ1-1; TRBD1 aligns across 7 bases. The CDR3 has 14 residues. Germline V gene data show CDR1 as MNHEY and CDR2 as SMNVEV (reference sequence). Losses at the gene ends were 3 bases for V and 11 bases for J; bases not matched to a gene: 12. CDR3 in amino acids: CASSFVPRGSIAFF. The CDR3 bases are TGTGCCAGCAGTTTCGTGCCCAGGGGGAGTATTGCTTTCTTT.

The rearrangement uses TRBV5-1 and TRBJ1-2, with D unresolved. The V end was cut by 3 bases, the J end by 2 bases, with 11 bases between. Germline V gene lookup returns CDR1 SGHRS and CDR2 YFSETQ. The CDR3 spans 14 residues. CDR3 nucleotides: TGCGCCAGCAGCTCTGGATCGGGGAACTATGGCTACACCTTC. Translating it yields CASSSGSGNYGYTF.

The V call is TRBV6-1, the J call TRBJ1-2; D is perhaps TRBD1 (6 bases). Trimming cost V 3 bases and J 3 bases, with 14 bases left between them. This CDR3 comprises 15 residues. Germline CDR1 and CDR2: MNHNS and SASEGT. CDR3 in DNA: TGTGCCAGCAGTGACCCGGGCAGGGGCGACTATGGCTACACCTTC. Translation gives CASSDPGRGDYGYTF.

CDR3 sequence reads: CASRDRDYQPQHF. CDR3 nucleotides: TGTGCCAGCCGGGACAGGGATTATCAGCCCCAGCATTTT. V is TRBV19 and J is TRBJ1-5, with 9 bases fitting TRBD1. Losses at the gene ends were 9 bases for V and 5 bases for J; bases not matched to a gene: 5. Germline assignment: CDR1 LNHDA and CDR2 SQIVND (reference sequence). The CDR3 loop spans 13 amino acids.

This chain connects TRBV6-5 to TRBJ2-7; D unresolved. The CDR3 extends over 15 amino acids. V was trimmed by 0 bases and J by 5 bases, leaving 14 bases between them. Germline CDR1 reads MNHEY; CDR2 reads SVGAGI. CDR3: CASSYSNRRVDEQYF. In DNA form, the CDR3 reads TGTGCCAGCAGTTACTCGAATCGTAGAGTGGACGAGCAGTACTTC.

This chain links TRBV4-1 with TRBJ2-1; D perhaps matches TRBD2 (5 bases). The CDR3 length is 16 residues. Germline values: CDR1 MGHRA, CDR2 YSYEKL. The V gene lost 1 base and the J gene lost 4 bases, with 14 bases spanning the gap. The CDR3 sequence: CASSQGADPFYNEQFF. The DNA for the CDR3 is TGCGCCAGCAGCCAAGGAGCGGACCCCTTTTACAATGAGCAGTTCTTC.

This chain links TRBV5-4 with TRBJ1-6; a possible D gene is TRBD1 (6 bases). Germline CDR1 is SGHNT and CDR2 is YYREEE (reference sequence). The CDR3 spans 15 residues. V was clipped by 6 bases and J by 5 bases, with 15 bases between them. The CDR3 region is CASTATGTNNSPLHF. In DNA, the CDR3 is TGTGCCAGCACCGCAACCGGGACAAATAATTCACCCCTCCACTTT. Full variable domain (rest looked up from reference TRBV5-4 and TRBJ1-6): ETGVTQSPTHLIKTRGQQVTLRCSSQSGHNTVSWYQQALGQGPQFIFQYYREEENGRGNFPPRFSGLQFPNYSSELNVNALELDDSALYLCASTATGTNNSPLHFGNGTRLTVT.

This clone has a single count. V is TRBV4-3 and J is TRBJ1-2; D perhaps matches TRBD1 (6 bases). V lost 2 bases to trimming and J lost 4 bases, with 20 bases between them. The CDR3 loop spans 17 amino acids. The germline V gene encodes CDR1 LGHNA and CDR2 YSLEER. Here the CDR3 DNA reads TGCGCCAGCAGCCAATGGAACAGGGAAGGGGCCTCCTATGGCTACACCTTC. It codes for CASSQWNREGASYGYTF.

The gene calls are TRBV23-1 and TRBJ2-3; the D is unclear. TRBV23-1 is an ORF for which the function is uncertain. Trimming took off 3 bases at V and 2 bases at J, with 12 bases between the two ends. The CDR3 length is 15 residues. The CDR3, as DNA: TGCGCCAGCAGTCATGGCAGCGAAAACACAGATACGCAGTATTTT. Its protein product is CASSHGSENTDTQYF.

The CDR3 bases are TGTGCCAGCAGTTTTTTATCGGCTAGTCTGTCAGATACGCAGTATTTT. It translates to CASSFLSASLSDTQYF. This chain joins TRBV28 and TRBJ2-3; D is ambiguous. This CDR3 comprises 16 residues. V was trimmed by 3 bases and J by 4 bases, leaving 17 bases between them. CDR1 and CDR2 (germline): MDHEN, SYDVKM. Variable domain in full (rest from reference TRBV28 and TRBJ2-3): DVKVTQSSRYLVKRTGEKVFLECVQDMDHENMFWYRQDPGLGLRLIYFSYDVKMKEKGDIPEGYSVSREKKERFSLILESASTNQTSMYLCASSFLSASLSDTQYFGPGTRLTVL.

This rearrangement joins TRBV4-1 to TRBJ1-4; TRBD1 aligns across 9 bases. Germline assignment: CDR1 MGHRA and CDR2 YSYEKL. Trimming took 3 bases from V and 8 from J; bases not matched to a gene: 10. The CDR3 has 16 amino acids. CDR3 nucleotide sequence: TGCGCCAGCAGCCAGTTTAACAGGGGGCAACGGGAAAAACTGTTTTTT. This translates into CASSQFNRGQREKLFF.

V gene TRBV28 combines with J gene TRBJ1-1; 11 bases fit TRBD1. This CDR3 has 13 residues. CDR1 is MDHEN, CDR2 SYDVKM, per germline. J lost 10 bases, V lost 9 bases, and 10 bases had no gene match. CDR3 in DNA: TGTGCCAGTGGACAGGGGGCGTCCCGGGGAGCTTTCTTT. This codes for CASGQGASRGAFF.

V is TRBV9 and J is TRBJ1-2, with 9 bases lining up with TRBD1. V lost 4 bases and J lost 4; bases outside the gene matches: 14. Germline V gene data show CDR1 as SGDLS and CDR2 as YYNGEE. This CDR3 is 17 amino acids long. The CDR3 DNA reads as TGTGCCAGCAGCAAAGGACCCGGGACAGGGCAACTCTATGGCTACACCTTC. As protein: CASSKGPGTGQLYGYTF.

The V gene is TRBV4-3, the J gene TRBJ2-2; 7 nucleotides align to TRBD1. The length of the CDR3 is 14 residues. Germline CDR1 and CDR2: LGHNA and YSLEER. V shed 7 bases and J 3 bases; nucleotides not matched to a gene: 5. Here the CDR3 reads CASTSTGYTGELFF. DNA of the CDR3: TGCGCCAGCACATCGACAGGGTACACCGGGGAGCTGTTTTTT.

The genes are TRBV20-1 and TRBJ2-5, with D hard to call. The germline gives CDR1 DFQATT, CDR2 SNEGSKA (reference sequence). CDR3 length equals 11 residues. Trimming left V 5 bases short and J 4 bases short, with 8 bases between. CDR3 nucleotide sequence: TGCAGTGCTTGGGCGATAGAGACCCAGTACTTC. Translating it yields CSAWAIETQYF.

V usage is TRBV15 and J usage is TRBJ2-7; TRBD2 might be the D (6 bases). The CDR3 is made up of 13 amino acids. The ends were cut back, 8 bases at V and 5 bases at J, with 16 bases in the middle. Germline assignment: CDR1 LNHNV and CDR2 YYDKDF (reference sequence). The CDR3 loop reads CATCREYNDEQYF. CDR3 sequence (DNA): TGTGCCACCTGTCGGGAGTATAATGACGAGCAGTACTTC.

The V call is TRBV14, the J call TRBJ2-3, with 9 bases identical to TRBD1. CDR3 length: 15 amino acids. V was clipped by 5 bases and J by 8 bases; unmatched bases: 11. Germline CDR1 reads SGHDN; CDR2 reads FVKESK. For the CDR3, the DNA is TGTGCCAGCAGCGACAGGGGACAGGGATGGGTTACGCAGTATTTT. Protein: CASSDRGQGWVTQYF.

The chain combines TRBV28 with TRBJ2-3; D is undetermined. This CDR3 comprises 15 residues. Germline V gene lookup returns CDR1 MDHEN and CDR2 SYDVKM. The V and J ends lost 1 base and 4 bases respectively, with 12 bases between them. CDR3 in amino acids: CASSLLGLGSDTQYF. The CDR3 DNA sequence: TGTGCCAGCAGTTTATTAGGATTGGGCTCAGATACGCAGTATTTT.

The chain carries TRBV27 and TRBJ1-1; 7 bases agree with TRBD1. Germline CDR1 reads MNHEY; CDR2 reads SMNVEV (reference sequence). This CDR3 region has 17 residues. With V trimmed by 0 bases and J by 6 bases, 13 bases remained unmatched. CDR3 DNA: TGTGCCAGCAGTTTATCGTGGGGCCCAGGGGGTTCCGCTGAAGCTTTCTTT. It yields the protein CASSLSWGPGGSAEAFF.

The J gene is TRBJ2-3, the V gene TRBV19; weak D call: TRBD1 (6 bases). The CDR3 has 19 residues. From germline, CDR1 is LNHDA and CDR2 SQIVND (reference sequence). The V gene lost 4 bases and the J gene lost 6 bases, with 29 bases spanning the gap. The CDR3 loop is CASSTKPRQAVGQSDTQYF. The CDR3 DNA sequence: TGTGCCAGTAGTACGAAACCCCGACAGGCCGTCGGACAATCGGATACGCAGTATTTT.

The gene calls are TRBV28 and TRBJ1-1; 10 nucleotides align to TRBD1. Germline lookup yields CDR1 MDHEN and CDR2 SYDVKM. V trimming: 5 bases; J trimming: 5 bases; junction bases outside the gene matches: 5. The CDR3 runs 14 residues. The CDR3 loop reads CASSPWTGGTEAFF. In nucleotides, the CDR3 is TGTGCCAGCAGTCCCTGGACAGGGGGGACTGAAGCTTTCTTT.